The T cell receptor (beta chain) described here comes from a study of shared clonotypes between healthy human individuals (dated by TCRdb to 2018 to 2020). In terms of the full investigation: The cohort comprised a couple of women and a few men aged 18 to 49 years. Leukapheresis yielded between about 0.85 and 9.5 billion PBMCs per donor. For each donor, CD4 naive and CD4 memory were each run on three plates, CD8 naive on two plates, and CD8 memory on one plate. To estimate repertoire size and how much clonotypes are shared between individuals, the study performed deep sequencing of blood TCR repertoires from a handful of healthy adults. To increase sequencing depth and limit assay-specific biases, TCR repertoire library preparation and sequencing were carried out by different laboratories using diverse techniques.

TCR CDR3 regions were amplified from genomic DNA by multiplex PCR using the deep immunoSEQ assay. Extracted genomic DNA from each cell subset was spread evenly across all wells of several immunoSEQ 96-well plates, with each plate serving as a replicate. Each replicate PCR for sorted subsets received 150 to 250 ng genomic DNA, equal to 28,000 or so T cell genomes. Purified libraries were measured with a Qubit 3.0 fluorometer, size-checked on a Bioanalyzer 2100, and measured again with the KAPA Library Quantification kit. Every immunoSEQ 96-well plate was sequenced on a separate single-read 150-cycle Illumina NextSeq 550 flow cell. The published analysis was carried out like this. The immunoSEQ output contained only junctional sequences without quality scores, so filtering could not match that applied to full-length reads. To assign V/J genes and CDR3, sequences were annotated using PyIR, a Python wrapper for IgBLAST v1.9, with IMGT germline references. Reads with weak V/J assignments (E-value above 1e-6), missing CDR3, stop codons, out-of-frame junctions, or ambiguous translated residues were removed. A V3J clonotype was defined by an identical inferred V gene, J gene, and CDR3 amino acid sequence. Percentage overlap between repertoires was calculated by dividing the number of shared unique clonotypes by the size of the smaller repertoire. Richness of each repertoire was evaluated using RTK rarefaction, the Chao1 estimator, and Recon v2.1 estimates of unobserved clonotypes. Generation probabilities for all TCRbeta clonotypes obtained by the gDNA method from several donors were computed using OLGA. TCRdb mirrors the immuneACCESS table, restricted to in-frame sequences. Some clones are absent from its copies; in checked studies, under half trace to an unresolved V gene, and the reason for the others is unknown. V and J calls plus clone size are reproduced from that table; the DNA served to infer D and trimming. The sample profile shows some 1,100,000 clones; around three quarters of them were found once. The biggest ten clones account for about 0.52% of the sample.

The study at large found these results: The small number of donors limited the genetic and exposure-history diversity represented. Sharing across a few donors was observed for around 5% of naive CD4, over 3% of naive CD8, roughly 2.3% of memory CD4, and roughly 0.4% of memory CD8 clonotypes. Incomplete sequencing was indicated by rarefaction of sorted-subset datasets, despite the large sequencing depth. Based on pairwise subsampling, the degree of clonotype sharing among donors was expected to be affected by sequencing depth. Naive subsets generally had larger estimated clonotype richness than memory subsets. Clonotypes shared by all four sorted-subset donors showed higher generation probabilities than non-shared clonotypes. Sampling was limited to blood, and TCR repertoires in tissue likely differ from TCR repertoires in blood.

This clone occurred a few times. The antigen it binds to is not known. Base-call qualities are not available, and no considerably larger clone is one nucleotide away. Healthy HIV-negative adults with no recently reported acute infections or vaccinations were included as donors. Only Caucasian adults living in Nashville, Tennessee, USA were represented among the donors. CD4+ T cells were enriched through magnetic negative selection, after which naive cells were positively selected on CD45RA and the remaining negative fraction served as the memory subset. Blood was collected by leukapheresis, and PBMCs were isolated by Ficoll-Histopaque density gradient centrifugation and then cryopreserved in liquid nitrogen vapor phase. Purity and quantity of every magnetically sorted T cell population were checked by analytical flow cytometry. Genomic DNA was isolated from every sorted fraction and measured by UV absorbance on a Nanodrop 2000c.

Measured from the cysteine to the phenylalanine, the CDR3 is 12 residues long. Only CDR3 DNA is held: 36 bases, read in frame from base 1. Looking up the germline V gene yields CDR1 SQVTM and CDR2 ANQGSEA. V loses 4 bases, J loses 5 bases, and the germline ends lie 11 bases apart. Sequencing was performed on memory CD4+ T cells from PBMCs. What this sample's cell subset or site label stands for: CD45RA-negative fraction. The chain employs TRBV29-1 and TRBJ1-1, with no D gene named confidently. The sequence was collected from a young man in good health. Some clones in this sample may be carry-over from other donors' samples. In nucleotides, the sequence is TGCAGCGTTGTCGGGGTAGGGACTGAAGCTTTCTTT. Its coded protein is CSVVGVGTEAFF. Full variable domain (CDR3 extended with the reference TRBV29-1 and TRBJ1-1 proteins): SAVISQKPSRDICQRGTSLTIQCQVDSQVTMMFWYRQQPGQSLTLIATANQGSEATYESGFVIDKFPISRPNLTFSTLTVSNMSPEDSSIYLCSVVGVGTEAFFGQGTRLTVV.